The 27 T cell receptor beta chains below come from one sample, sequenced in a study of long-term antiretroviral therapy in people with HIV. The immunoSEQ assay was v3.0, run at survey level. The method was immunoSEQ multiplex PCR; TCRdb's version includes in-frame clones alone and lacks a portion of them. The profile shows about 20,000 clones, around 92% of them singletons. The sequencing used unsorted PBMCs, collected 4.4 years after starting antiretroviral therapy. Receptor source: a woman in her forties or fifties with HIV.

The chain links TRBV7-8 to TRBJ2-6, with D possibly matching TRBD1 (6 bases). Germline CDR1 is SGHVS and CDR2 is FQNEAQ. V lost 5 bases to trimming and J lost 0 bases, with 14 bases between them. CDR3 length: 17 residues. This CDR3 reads CASSPRQVSSGANVLTF. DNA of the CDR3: TGTGCCAGCAGCCCTCGACAGGTCAGCTCTGGGGCCAACGTCCTGACTTTC.

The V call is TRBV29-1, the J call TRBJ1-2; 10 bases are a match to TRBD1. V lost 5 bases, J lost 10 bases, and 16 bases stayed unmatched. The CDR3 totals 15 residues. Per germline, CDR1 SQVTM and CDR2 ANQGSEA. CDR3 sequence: CSVKAPGQGLINYTF. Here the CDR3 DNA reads TGCAGCGTTAAGGCCCCGGGACAGGGGCTGATCAACTACACCTTC.

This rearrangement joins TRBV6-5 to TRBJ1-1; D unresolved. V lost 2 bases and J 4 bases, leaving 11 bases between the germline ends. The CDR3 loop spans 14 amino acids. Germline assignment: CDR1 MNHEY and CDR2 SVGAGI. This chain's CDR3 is CASSYGQAITEAFF. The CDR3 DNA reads TGTGCCAGCAGTTACGGGCAGGCTATCACTGAAGCTTTCTTT.

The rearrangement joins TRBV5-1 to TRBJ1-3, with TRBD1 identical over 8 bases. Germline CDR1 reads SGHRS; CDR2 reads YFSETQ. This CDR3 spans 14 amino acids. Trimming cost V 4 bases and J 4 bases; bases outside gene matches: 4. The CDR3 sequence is CASSPDRVGNTIYF. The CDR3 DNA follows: TGCGCCAGCAGCCCGGACAGGGTCGGAAACACCATATATTTT.

The DNA of the CDR3 is TGTGCCAGCAGTTACGCTCAACAGGGAATAGAAAAACTGTTTTTT. Its translation: CASSYAQQGIEKLFF. The gene calls are TRBV6-5 and TRBJ1-4, with D possibly TRBD1 on 6 matching bases. Trimming left V 2 bases short and J 8 bases short, with 15 bases between. The CDR3 covers 15 residues. CDR1 and CDR2 from the germline V gene are MNHEY and SVGAGI.

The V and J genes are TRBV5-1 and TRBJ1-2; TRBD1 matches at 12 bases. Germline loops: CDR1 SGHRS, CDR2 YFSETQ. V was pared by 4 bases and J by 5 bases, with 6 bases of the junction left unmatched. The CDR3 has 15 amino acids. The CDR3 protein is CASSVGTGGEYGYTF. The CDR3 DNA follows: TGCGCCAGCAGCGTAGGGACAGGGGGCGAGTATGGCTACACCTTC.

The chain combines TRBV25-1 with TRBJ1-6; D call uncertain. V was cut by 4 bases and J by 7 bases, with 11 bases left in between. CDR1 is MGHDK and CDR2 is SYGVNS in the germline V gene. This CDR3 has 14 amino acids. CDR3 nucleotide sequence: TGTGCCAGCAGTGTCCATCGCCAGAATTCACCCCTCCACTTT. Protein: CASSVHRQNSPLHF.

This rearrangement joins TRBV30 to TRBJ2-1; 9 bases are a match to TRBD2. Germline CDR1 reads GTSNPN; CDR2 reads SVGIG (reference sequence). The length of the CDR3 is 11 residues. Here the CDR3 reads CASGGRDEQFF. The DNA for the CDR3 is TGTGCGAGCGGGGGGCGAGATGAGCAGTTCTTC.

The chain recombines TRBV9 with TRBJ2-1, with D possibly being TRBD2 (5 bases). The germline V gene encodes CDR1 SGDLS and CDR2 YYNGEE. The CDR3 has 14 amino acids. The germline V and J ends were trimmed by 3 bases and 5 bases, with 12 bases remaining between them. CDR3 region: CASSEGVGDNEQFF. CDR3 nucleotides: TGTGCCAGCAGCGAGGGAGTCGGGGACAATGAGCAGTTCTTC.

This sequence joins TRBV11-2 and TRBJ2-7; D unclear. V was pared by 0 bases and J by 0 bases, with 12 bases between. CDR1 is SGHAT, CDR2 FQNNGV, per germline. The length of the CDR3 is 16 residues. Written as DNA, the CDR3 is TGTGCCAGCAGCTTAGATTCTGGCGGCTACTCCTACGAGCAGTACTTC. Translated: CASSLDSGGYSYEQYF.

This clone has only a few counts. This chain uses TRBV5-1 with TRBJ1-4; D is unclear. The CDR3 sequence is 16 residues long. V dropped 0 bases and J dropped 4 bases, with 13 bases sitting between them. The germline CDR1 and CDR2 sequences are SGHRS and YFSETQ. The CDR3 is CASSLGPYGVNEKLFF. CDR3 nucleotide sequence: TGCGCCAGCAGCTTGGGACCGTATGGGGTTAATGAAAAACTGTTTTTT.

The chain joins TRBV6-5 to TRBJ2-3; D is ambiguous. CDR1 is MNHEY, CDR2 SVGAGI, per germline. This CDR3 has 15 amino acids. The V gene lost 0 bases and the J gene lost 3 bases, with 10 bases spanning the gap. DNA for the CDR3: TGTGCCAGCAGTTACTCATTTGCCAGGACAGATACGCAGTATTTT. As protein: CASSYSFARTDTQYF.

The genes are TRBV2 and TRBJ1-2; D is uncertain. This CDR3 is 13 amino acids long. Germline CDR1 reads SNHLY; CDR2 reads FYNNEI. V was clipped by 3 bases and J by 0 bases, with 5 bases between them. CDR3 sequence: CASSDGANYGYTF. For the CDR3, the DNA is TGTGCCAGCAGTGATGGGGCTAACTATGGCTACACCTTC. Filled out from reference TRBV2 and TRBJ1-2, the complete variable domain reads EPEVTQTPSHQVTQMGQEVILRCVPISNHLYFYWYRQILGQKVEFLVSFYNNEISEKSEIFDDQFSVERPDGSNFTLKIRSTKLEDSAMYFCASSDGANYGYTFGSGTRLTVV.

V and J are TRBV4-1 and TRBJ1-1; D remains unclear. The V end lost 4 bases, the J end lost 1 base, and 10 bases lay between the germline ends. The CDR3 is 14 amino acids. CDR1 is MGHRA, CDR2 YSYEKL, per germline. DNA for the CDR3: TGCGCCAGCAGCCTTCGACCGGGGAACACTGAAGCTTTCTTT. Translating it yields CASSLRPGNTEAFF.

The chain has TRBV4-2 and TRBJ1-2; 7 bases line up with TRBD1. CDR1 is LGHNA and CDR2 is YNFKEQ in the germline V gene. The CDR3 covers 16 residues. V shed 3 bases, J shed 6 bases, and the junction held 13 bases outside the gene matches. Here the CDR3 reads CASSQDKTDRENGYTF. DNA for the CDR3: TGTGCCAGCAGCCAGGATAAGACTGACAGGGAAAATGGCTACACCTTC.

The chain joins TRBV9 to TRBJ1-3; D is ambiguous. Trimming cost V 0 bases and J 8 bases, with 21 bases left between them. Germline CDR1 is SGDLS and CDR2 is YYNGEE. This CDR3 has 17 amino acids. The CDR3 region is CASSVGGRRHPVDTIYF. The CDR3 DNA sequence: TGTGCCAGCAGCGTAGGCGGCAGGCGCCACCCGGTAGACACCATATATTTT.

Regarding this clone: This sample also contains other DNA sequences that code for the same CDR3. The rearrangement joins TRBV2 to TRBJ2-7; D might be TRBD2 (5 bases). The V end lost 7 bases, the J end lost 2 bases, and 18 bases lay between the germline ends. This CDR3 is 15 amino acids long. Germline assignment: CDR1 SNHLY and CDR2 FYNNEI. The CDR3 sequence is CASMSNGGGPYEQYF. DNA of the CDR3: TGTGCCAGCATGAGCAATGGCGGAGGTCCCTACGAGCAGTACTTC.

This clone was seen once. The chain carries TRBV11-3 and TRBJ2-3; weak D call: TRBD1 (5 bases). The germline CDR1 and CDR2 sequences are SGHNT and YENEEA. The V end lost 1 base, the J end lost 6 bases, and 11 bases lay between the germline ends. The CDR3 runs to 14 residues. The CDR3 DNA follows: TGTGCCAGCAGCTTAGGGGGCTTAGGGGATACGCAGTATTTT. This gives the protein CASSLGGLGDTQYF.

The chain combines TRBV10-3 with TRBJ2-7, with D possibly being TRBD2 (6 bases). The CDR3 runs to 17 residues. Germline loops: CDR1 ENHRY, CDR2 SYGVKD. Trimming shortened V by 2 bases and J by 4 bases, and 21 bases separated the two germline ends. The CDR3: CAISEIGGAPGKYEQYF. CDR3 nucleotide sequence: TGTGCCATCAGTGAGATAGGCGGGGCGCCGGGAAAGTACGAGCAGTACTTC.

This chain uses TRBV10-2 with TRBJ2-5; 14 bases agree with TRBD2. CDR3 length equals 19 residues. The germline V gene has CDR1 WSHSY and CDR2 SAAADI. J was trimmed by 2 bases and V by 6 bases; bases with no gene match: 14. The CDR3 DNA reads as TGCGCCAGCAGCCTCTCGACTAGCGGGGGGGCAAAGTTTCAAGAGACCCAGTACTTC. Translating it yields CASSLSTSGGAKFQETQYF.

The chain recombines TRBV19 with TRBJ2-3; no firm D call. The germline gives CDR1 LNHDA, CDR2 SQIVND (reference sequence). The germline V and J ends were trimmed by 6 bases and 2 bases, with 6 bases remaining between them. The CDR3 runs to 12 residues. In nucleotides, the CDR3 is TGTGCCAGTAGCAGAGACACAGATACGCAGTATTTT. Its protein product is CASSRDTDTQYF.

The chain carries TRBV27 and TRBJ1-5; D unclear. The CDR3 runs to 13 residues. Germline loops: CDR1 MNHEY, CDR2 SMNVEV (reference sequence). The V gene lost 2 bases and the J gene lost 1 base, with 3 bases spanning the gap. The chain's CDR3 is CASSLGSNQPQHF. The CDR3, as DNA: TGTGCCAGCAGTTTAGGGAGCAATCAGCCCCAGCATTTT.

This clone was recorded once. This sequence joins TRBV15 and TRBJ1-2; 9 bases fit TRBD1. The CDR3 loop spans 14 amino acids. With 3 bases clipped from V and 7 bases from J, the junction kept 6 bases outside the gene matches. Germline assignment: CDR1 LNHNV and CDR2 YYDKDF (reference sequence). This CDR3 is CATSSTQGAPGYTF. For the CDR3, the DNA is TGTGCCACCAGCAGCACACAGGGGGCGCCTGGCTACACCTTC.

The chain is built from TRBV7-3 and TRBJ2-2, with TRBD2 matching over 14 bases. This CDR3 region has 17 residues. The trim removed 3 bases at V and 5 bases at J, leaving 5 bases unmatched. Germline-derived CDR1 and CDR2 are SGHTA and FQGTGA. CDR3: CASSFSTSGGVTGELFF. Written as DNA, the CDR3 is TGTGCCAGCAGCTTCTCGACTAGCGGGGGGGTTACCGGGGAGCTGTTTTTT. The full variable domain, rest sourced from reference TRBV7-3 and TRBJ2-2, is GAGVSQTPSNKVTEKGKYVELRCDPISGHTALYWYRQSLGQGPEFLIYFQGTGAADDSGLPNDRFFAVRPEGSVSTLKIQRTERGDSAVYLCASSFSTSGGVTGELFFGEGSRLTVL.

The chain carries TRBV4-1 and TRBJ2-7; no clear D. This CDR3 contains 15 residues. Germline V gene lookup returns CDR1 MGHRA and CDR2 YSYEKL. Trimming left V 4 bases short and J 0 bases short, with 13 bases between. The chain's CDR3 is CASSRSYDNSYEQYF. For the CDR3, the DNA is TGCGCCAGCAGCCGCAGTTATGATAACTCCTACGAGCAGTACTTC.

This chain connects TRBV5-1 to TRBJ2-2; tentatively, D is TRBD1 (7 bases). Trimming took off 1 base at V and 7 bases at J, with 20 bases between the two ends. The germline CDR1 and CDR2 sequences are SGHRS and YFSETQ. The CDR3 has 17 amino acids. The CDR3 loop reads CASSLRGQGGRSGELFF. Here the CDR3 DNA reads TGCGCCAGCAGCTTGCGGGGTCAGGGGGGCCGGAGCGGGGAGCTGTTTTTT. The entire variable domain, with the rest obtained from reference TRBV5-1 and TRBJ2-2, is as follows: KAGVTQTPRYLIKTRGQQVTLSCSPISGHRSVSWYQQTPGQGLQFLFEYFSETQRNKGNFPGRFSGRQFSNSRSEMNVSTLELGDSALYLCASSLRGQGGRSGELFFGEGSRLTVL.

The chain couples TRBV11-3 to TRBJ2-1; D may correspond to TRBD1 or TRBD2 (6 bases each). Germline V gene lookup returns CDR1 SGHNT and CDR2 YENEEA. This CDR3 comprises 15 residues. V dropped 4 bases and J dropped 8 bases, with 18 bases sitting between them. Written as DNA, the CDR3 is TGTGCCAGCAGCTACGGGGGCTCCGCGAACCATGAGCAGTTCTTC. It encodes CASSYGGSANHEQFF.